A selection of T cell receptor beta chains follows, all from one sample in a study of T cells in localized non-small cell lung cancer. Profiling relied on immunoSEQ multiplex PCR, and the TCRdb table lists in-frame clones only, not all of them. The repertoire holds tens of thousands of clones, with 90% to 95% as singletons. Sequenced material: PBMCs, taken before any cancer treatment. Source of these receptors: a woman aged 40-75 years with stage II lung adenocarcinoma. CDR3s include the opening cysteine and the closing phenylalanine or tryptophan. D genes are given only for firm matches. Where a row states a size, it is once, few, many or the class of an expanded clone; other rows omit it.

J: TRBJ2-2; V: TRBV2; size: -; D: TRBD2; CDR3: CASSGLAGNTGELFF; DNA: TGTGCCAGCAGTGGACTAGCGGGAAACACCGGGGAGCTGTTTTTT
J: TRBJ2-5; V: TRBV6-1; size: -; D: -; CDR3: CASSASGTQETQYF; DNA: TGTGCCAGCAGTGCATCCGGAACCCAAGAGACCCAGTACTTC
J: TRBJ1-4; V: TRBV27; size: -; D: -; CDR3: CASSFAAESNEKLFF; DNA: TGTGCCAGCAGTTTTGCGGCAGAGTCAAATGAAAAACTGTTTTTT
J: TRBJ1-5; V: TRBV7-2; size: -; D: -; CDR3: CASSLAWRGSGNQPQHF; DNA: TGTGCCAGCAGCCTCGCCTGGAGGGGATCTGGCAATCAGCCCCAGCATTTT
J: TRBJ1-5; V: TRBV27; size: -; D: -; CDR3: CASMVTSLGNQPQHF; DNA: TGTGCCAGCATGGTGACCTCTCTTGGCAATCAGCCCCAGCATTTT
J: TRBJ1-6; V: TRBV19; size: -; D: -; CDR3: CASSMGRTENSPLHF; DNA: TGTGCCAGTAGTATGGGTAGGACAGAGAATTCACCCCTCCACTTT
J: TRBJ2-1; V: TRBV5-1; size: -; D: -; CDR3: CASSLDSRSYNEQFF; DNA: TGCGCCAGCAGCTTGGACAGCCGTTCCTACAATGAGCAGTTCTTC
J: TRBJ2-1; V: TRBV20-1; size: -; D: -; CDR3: CSAREAHKQFF; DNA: TGCAGTGCACGAGAGGCCCACAAGCAGTTCTTC
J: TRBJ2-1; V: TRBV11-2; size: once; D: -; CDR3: CASSALRRGLRNEQFF; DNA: TGTGCCAGCAGCGCCCTCCGTAGGGGCCTGAGGAATGAGCAGTTCTTC
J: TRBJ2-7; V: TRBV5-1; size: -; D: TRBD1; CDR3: CASSLAPGQGGYEQYF; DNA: TGCGCCAGCAGCTTGGCCCCGGGACAGGGCGGCTACGAGCAGTACTTC
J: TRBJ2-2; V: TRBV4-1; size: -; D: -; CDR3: CASSLGSGNTGELFF; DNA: TGCGCCAGCAGCCTCGGATCGGGGAACACCGGGGAGCTGTTTTTT
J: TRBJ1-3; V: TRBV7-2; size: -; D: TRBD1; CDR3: CASSIGQGYTIYF; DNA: TGTGCCAGCAGCATAGGACAGGGCTACACCATATATTTT
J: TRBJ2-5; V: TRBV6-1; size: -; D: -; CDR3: CASTGLYQETQYF; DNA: TGTGCCAGCACAGGACTGTACCAAGAGACCCAGTACTTC
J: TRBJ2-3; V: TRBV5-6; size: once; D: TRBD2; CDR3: CASSLGPTSGGVPTQYF; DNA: TGTGCCAGCAGCTTGGGCCCCACTAGCGGGGGGGTCCCTACGCAGTATTTT
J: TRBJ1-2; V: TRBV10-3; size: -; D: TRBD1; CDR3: CAISDPRDRADYGYTF; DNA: TGTGCCATCAGTGATCCTCGGGACAGGGCAGACTATGGCTACACCTTC
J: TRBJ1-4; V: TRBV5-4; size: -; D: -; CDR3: CASSLEGPLSEKLFF; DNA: TGTGCCAGCAGCTTGGAGGGCCCCCTAAGTGAAAAACTGTTTTTT
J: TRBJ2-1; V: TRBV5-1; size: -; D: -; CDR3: CASSSTSGDNEQFF; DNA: TGCGCCAGCAGTTCGACTAGTGGTGACAATGAGCAGTTCTTC
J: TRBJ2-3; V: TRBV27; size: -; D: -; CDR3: CASSQYPGRPVDTQYF; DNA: TGTGCCAGCAGCCAATATCCGGGACGACCGGTAGATACGCAGTATTTT
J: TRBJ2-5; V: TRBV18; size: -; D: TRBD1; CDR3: CASSEDRVKTQYF; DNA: TGTGCCAGCTCAGAGGACAGGGTAAAGACCCAGTACTTC
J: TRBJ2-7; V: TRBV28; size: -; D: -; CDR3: CASGRATYEQYF; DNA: TGTGCCAGCGGCCGAGCTACTTACGAGCAGTACTTC
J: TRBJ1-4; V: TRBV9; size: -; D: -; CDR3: CASSVDRQGTHEKLFF; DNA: TGTGCCAGCAGCGTTGACCGCCAGGGAACCCATGAAAAACTGTTTTTT
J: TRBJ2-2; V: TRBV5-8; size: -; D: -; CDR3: CASSFRQRYTGELFF; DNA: TGTGCCAGCAGCTTTAGACAGAGGTACACCGGGGAGCTGTTTTTT
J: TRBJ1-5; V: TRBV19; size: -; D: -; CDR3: CASSIKEGGVGNQPQHF; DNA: TGTGCCAGTAGTATTAAGGAGGGGGGGGTAGGCAATCAGCCCCAGCATTTT
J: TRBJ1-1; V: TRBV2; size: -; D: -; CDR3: CASRPSSGEAEAFF; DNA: TGTGCCAGCAGGCCCTCTTCAGGTGAAGCTGAAGCTTTCTTT
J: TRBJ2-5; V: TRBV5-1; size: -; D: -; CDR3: CASSLFPEETQYF; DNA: TGCGCCAGCAGCTTGTTTCCCGAAGAGACCCAGTACTTC
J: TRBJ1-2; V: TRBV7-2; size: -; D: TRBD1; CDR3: CASSFEGALHGYTF; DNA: TGTGCCAGCAGCTTCGAGGGGGCACTCCATGGCTACACCTTC
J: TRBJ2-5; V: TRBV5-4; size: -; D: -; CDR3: CASSPDWKEQETQYF; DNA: TGTGCCAGCAGCCCCGACTGGAAGGAGCAAGAGACCCAGTACTTC
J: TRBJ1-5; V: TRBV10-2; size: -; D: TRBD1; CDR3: CASSRTGSGSNQPQHF; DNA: TGCGCCAGCAGTAGGACAGGGAGCGGTAGCAATCAGCCCCAGCATTTT
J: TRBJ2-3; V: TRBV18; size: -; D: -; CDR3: CASSPSTDTQYF; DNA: TGTGCCAGCTCACCAAGCACAGATACGCAGTATTTT
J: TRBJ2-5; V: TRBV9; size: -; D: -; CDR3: CASSVGYREEEETQYF; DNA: TGTGCCAGCAGCGTAGGTTATAGGGAAGAAGAAGAGACCCAGTACTTC
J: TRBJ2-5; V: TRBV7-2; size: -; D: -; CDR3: CASSSERETQYF; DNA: TGTGCCAGCAGCTCTGAGAGAGAGACCCAGTACTTC
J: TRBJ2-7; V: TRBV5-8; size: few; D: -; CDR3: CASSLNSYEQYF; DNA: TGTGCCAGCAGCTTGAATTCCTACGAGCAGTACTTC
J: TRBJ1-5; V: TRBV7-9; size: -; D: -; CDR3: CASSLGAFQPQHF; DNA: TGTGCCAGCAGCTTAGGGGCATTTCAGCCCCAGCATTTT
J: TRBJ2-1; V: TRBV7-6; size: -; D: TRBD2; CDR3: CASSSPRSGGLDEQFF; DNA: TGTGCCAGCAGCTCCCCCCGAAGCGGGGGTCTGGATGAGCAGTTCTTC
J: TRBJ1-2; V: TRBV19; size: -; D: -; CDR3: CASSITGADYGYTF; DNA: TGTGCCAGTAGTATTACGGGGGCGGACTATGGCTACACCTTC
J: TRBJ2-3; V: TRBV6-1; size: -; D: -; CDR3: CASSDPTGDTDTQYF; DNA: TGTGCCAGCAGTGACCCGACAGGAGACACAGATACGCAGTATTTT
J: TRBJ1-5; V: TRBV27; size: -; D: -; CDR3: CASSSVGLINQPQHF; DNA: TGTGCCAGCAGTTCGGTAGGGTTGATCAATCAGCCCCAGCATTTT
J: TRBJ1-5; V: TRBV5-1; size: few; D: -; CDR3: CASSPSGGGMQPQHF; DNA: TGCGCCAGCAGCCCCTCGGGGGGCGGTATGCAGCCCCAGCATTTT
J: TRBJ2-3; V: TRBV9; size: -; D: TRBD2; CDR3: CASSVAASGLGDTQYF; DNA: TGTGCCAGCAGCGTAGCCGCTAGCGGACTCGGGGATACGCAGTATTTT